The 4 T cell receptor beta chains in this list originate from one sample, sequenced in a study of T cells in Graves' hyperthyroidism and ophthalmopathy (dated by TCRdb to the late 2010s). The library was produced with multiplex PCR. Sequencing used an Illumina HiSeq 2000. Amplification of TCR beta CDR3 regions was carried out from RNA transcripts. For the first round of RT-PCR on the TCR CDR3, the HTBI primer set was used together with the Qiagen OneStep RT-PCR kit. TCRdb reprocessing: public reads trimmed at Q25 with fastp, clones called with MiXCR, in-frame beta chains kept. A single entry per CDR3 protein holds the most common genes and DNA from its merged rows. This sample comprises more than 600,000 distinct CDR3 sequences, about 15% of them detected only once. Under 8.5% of the sample is held by the ten biggest clonotypes. The sample taken for sequencing was blood. The receptors here all came from a man younger than 35 with Graves' hyperthyroidism.

V and J are TRBV5-1 and TRBJ2-7; D not certain. Trimming took off 6 bases at V and 1 base at J, with 11 bases between the two ends. CDR3 length: 13 residues. The germline CDR1 and CDR2 sequences are SGHRS and YFSETQ. The CDR3 region has the DNA TGCGCCAGCAAATCCTCAGATTCCTACGAGCAGTACTTC. This codes for CASKSSDSYEQYF.

The chain employs TRBV25-1 and TRBJ2-2, with TRBD2 matching over 16 bases. There are 17 residues in the CDR3. CDR1 and CDR2 from the germline V gene are MGHDK and SYGVNS. Trimming at V came to 4 bases and at J to 7 bases, leaving 6 bases not matched to a gene. CDR3 nucleotides: TGTGCCAGCAGTGGGGGACTAGCGGGAGGGCCTGGCGGGGAGCTGTTTTTT. The encoded protein is CASSGGLAGGPGGELFF.

The sample holds a few counts of this clonotype. This chain links TRBV30 with TRBJ2-6, with TRBD1 matching 9 bases. The CDR3 extends over 15 amino acids. The V gene's germline CDR1 is GTSNPN and CDR2 SVGIG (reference sequence). The V and J ends lost 4 bases and 4 bases, in that order; junction bases with no gene match: 5. The CDR3 sequence: CAWMGQGDGANVLTF. The CDR3, as DNA: TGTGCCTGGATGGGACAGGGTGACGGGGCCAACGTCCTGACTTTC. The entire variable domain, with the rest obtained from reference TRBV30 and TRBJ2-6, is as follows: SQTIHQWPATLVQPVGSPLSLECTVEGTSNPNLYWYRQAAGRGLQLLFYSVGIGQISSEVPQNLSASRPQDRQFILSSKKLLLSDSGFYLCAWMGQGDGANVLTFGAGSRLTVL.

This clonotype showed up many times. The chain couples TRBV6-2 or TRBV6-3 to TRBJ1-5; D perhaps matches TRBD1 (6 bases). Germline CDR1 MNHEY, CDR2 SVGEGT. V shed 2 bases and J shed 8 bases, with 13 bases lying between them. The CDR3 spans 14 residues. The CDR3 loop is CASSYGGRGKPQHF. The CDR3 DNA reads as TGTGCCAGCAGTTACGGCGGCAGGGGTAAGCCCCAGCATTTT.